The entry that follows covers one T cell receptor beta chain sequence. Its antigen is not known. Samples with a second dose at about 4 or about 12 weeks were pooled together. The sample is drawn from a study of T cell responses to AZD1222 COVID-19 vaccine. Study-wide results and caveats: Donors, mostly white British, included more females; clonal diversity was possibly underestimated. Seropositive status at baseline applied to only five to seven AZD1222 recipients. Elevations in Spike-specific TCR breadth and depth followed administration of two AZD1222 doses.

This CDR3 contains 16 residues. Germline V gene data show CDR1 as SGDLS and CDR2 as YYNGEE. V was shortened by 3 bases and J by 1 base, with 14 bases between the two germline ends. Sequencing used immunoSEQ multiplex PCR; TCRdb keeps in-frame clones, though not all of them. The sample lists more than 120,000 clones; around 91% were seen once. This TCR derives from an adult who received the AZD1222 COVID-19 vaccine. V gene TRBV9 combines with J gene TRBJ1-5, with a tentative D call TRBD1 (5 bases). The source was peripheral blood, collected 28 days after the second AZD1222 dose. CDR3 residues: CASSAGTGGSNQPQHF. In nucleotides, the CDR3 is TGTGCCAGCAGCGCGGGGACTGGGGGGAGCAATCAGCCCCAGCATTTT.